A selection of T cell receptor beta chains follows, all from one sample in a study of T cell repertoires in cytomegalovirus infection. TCRdb re-called the reads with MiXCR, one entry per CDR3 protein. Of 150,000 to 200,000 distinct CDR3 sequences listed, 28% are singletons. The specimen sequenced was PBMCs. These receptors all stem from a human donor in good health (CMV status not recorded). Some clones in this sample may be carry-over from other donors' samples. Both conserved end residues are trimmed from each CDR3.

j_gene: TRBJ1-1; v_gene: TRBV13; CDR3aa: ASSLREVRHSEAF
j_gene: TRBJ2-1; v_gene: TRBV7-2; CDR3aa: ASSLARLAGGNEQF
j_gene: TRBJ1-2; v_gene: TRBV9; CDR3aa: ASSSHPGDGYT
j_gene: TRBJ2-1; v_gene: TRBV7-6; CDR3aa: ASSLGSSGGVNEQF
j_gene: TRBJ1-4; v_gene: TRBV6-8; CDR3aa: ASSRDRAFNEKLF
j_gene: TRBJ2-7; v_gene: TRBV5-6; CDR3aa: ASSVHRGQGEQY
j_gene: TRBJ2-3; v_gene: TRBV7-3; CDR3aa: ASSLQGEADTQY
j_gene: TRBJ2-2; v_gene: TRBV9; CDR3aa: ASSVDPRGRTGELF
j_gene: TRBJ2-7; v_gene: TRBV7-9; CDR3aa: ASSLEGQGNFYEQY
j_gene: TRBJ2-7; v_gene: TRBV6-5; CDR3aa: ASSVATAYEQY
j_gene: TRBJ1-2; v_gene: TRBV6-4; CDR3aa: ASSDSNEGENGYT
j_gene: TRBJ2-4; v_gene: TRBV10-3; CDR3aa: AISGSGVPEY
j_gene: TRBJ2-3; v_gene: TRBV3-1; CDR3aa: ASSRNVDKGDTQY
j_gene: TRBJ1-4; v_gene: TRBV4-2; CDR3aa: ASSRQGNEKLF
j_gene: TRBJ2-1; v_gene: TRBV5-1; CDR3aa: ASSLTLAGGVHEQF
j_gene: TRBJ2-6; v_gene: TRBV7-2; CDR3aa: ASSFRGASGANVLT
j_gene: TRBJ1-4; v_gene: TRBV6-6; CDR3aa: ASSRASGKEKLF
j_gene: TRBJ1-5; v_gene: TRBV20-1; CDR3aa: SVQTGVGQPQH